This T cell receptor beta chain was profiled in a study of T-cell memory formation after mild COVID-19. On the study more broadly: Clustering of TCRs was largely donor specific.

General study results and limits: Cross-reactive memory appears to have joined, as suggested by some responding clones showing up in pre-infection memory. Contracting clones from day 15 to 85 showed balanced CD4/CD8; later expanders favored CD4+. Among CD4+ contracting clones, most were CM and EM, and CD8+ ones EMRA.

TCRdb re-called the 5' RACE reads through MiXCR, storing one row per CDR3 protein. The sample holds fewer than 700,000 distinct CDR3 sequences, roughly 21% seen once. Only a few counts were recorded for this clonotype. The antigen is unknown. Germline CDR1 and CDR2: MNHNS and SASEGT. The CDR3 extends over 14 amino acids. Trimming took off 5 bases at V and 0 bases at J, with 9 bases between the two ends. This clonotype originated in an adult woman who had mild COVID-19 (a few samples of this study predate the infection). Cell type and time point are not known. The gene calls are TRBV6-1 and TRBJ2-3, with TRBD1 as a possible D gene (5 bases). The sequenced sample was PBMCs or a T cell subset sorted from them (not recorded which). Here the CDR3 reads CASSIRQSTDTQYF. CDR3 nucleotides: TGTGCCAGCAGTATACGACAGAGCACAGATACGCAGTATTTT.